This T cell receptor beta chain was captured by sequencing in a study of T-cell memory formation after mild COVID-19. Whole-study results and caveats: The study detected some responding clones in pre-infection memory, suggesting cross-reactive memory joined.

This clonotype has a count of ten or more. What it binds is not known. TCRdb re-derived calls from the 5' RACE reads in MiXCR, one entry per CDR3 protein. The repertoire holds 58,000 or so distinct CDR3 sequences, with about a quarter as singletons. This CDR3 has 15 amino acids. In germline, CDR1 is SGHRS, CDR2 YFSETQ. V lost 4 bases to trimming and J lost 6 bases, with 20 bases between them. This sequence joins TRBV5-1 and TRBJ2-7, with unresolved D. This receptor was obtained from a man aged 18 to 30 who had mild COVID-19 (a few samples of this study predate the infection). Cell type and time point are not known. Sequencing was done on a sample of PBMCs or a T cell subset sorted from them (not recorded which). The CDR3 sequence is CASSPAQFADIEQYF. The CDR3 nucleotides read TGCGCCAGCAGCCCGGCCCAATTCGCGGATATCGAGCAGTACTTC.